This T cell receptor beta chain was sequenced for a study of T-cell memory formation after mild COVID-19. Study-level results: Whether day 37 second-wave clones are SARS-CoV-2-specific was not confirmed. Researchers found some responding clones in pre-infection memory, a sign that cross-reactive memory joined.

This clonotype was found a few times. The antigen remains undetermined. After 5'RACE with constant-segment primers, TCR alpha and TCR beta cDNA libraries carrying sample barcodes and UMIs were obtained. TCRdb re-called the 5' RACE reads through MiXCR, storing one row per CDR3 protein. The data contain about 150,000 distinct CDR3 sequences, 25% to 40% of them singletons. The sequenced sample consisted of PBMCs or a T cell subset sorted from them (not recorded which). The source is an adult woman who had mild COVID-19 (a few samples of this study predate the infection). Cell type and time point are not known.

DNA of the CDR3: TGTGCCGTACAGTTCAACACTGAAGCTTTCTTT. Translated, it gives CAVQFNTEAFF. V gene TRBV27 combines with J gene TRBJ1-1; D call uncertain. Germline V CDR1 and CDR2: MNHEY, SMNVEV (reference sequence). Trimming took 11 bases from V and 2 from J, leaving 9 bases between them. The CDR3 consists of 11 residues.